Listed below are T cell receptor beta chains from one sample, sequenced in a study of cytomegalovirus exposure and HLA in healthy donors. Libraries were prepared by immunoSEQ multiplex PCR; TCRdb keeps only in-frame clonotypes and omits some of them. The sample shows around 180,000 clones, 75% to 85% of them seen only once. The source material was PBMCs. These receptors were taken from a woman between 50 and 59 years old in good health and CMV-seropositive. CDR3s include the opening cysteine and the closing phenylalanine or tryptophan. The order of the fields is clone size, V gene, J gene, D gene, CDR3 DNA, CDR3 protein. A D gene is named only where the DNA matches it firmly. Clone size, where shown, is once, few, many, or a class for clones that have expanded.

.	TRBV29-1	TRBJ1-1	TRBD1	TGCAGCGTTTCTACAGGGGGGAACACTGAAGCTTTCTTT	CSVSTGGNTEAFF
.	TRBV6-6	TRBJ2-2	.	TGTGCCATCGCGGCGGTGACAGGCGGGGAGCTGTTTTTT	CAIAAVTGGELFF
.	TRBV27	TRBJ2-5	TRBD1	TGTGCCAGCAGTTTAACCCGGACAGGGGTTGGAGAGACCCAGTACTTC	CASSLTRTGVGETQYF
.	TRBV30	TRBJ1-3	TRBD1	TGTGCCTGGAGTCGCGACAGGGGAGTTGGAAACACCATATATTTT	CAWSRDRGVGNTIYF
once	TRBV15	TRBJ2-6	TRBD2	TGTGCCACCAGCAGAGTGGGAGGGCCCGGGGCCAACGTCCTGACTTTC	CATSRVGGPGANVLTF
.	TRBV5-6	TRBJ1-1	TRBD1	TGTGCCAGCAGCTTTTATCCCCCGGGACAGGAGAGTTCTGAAGCTTTCTTT	CASSFYPPGQESSEAFF
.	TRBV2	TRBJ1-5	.	TGTGCCAGCAGTGGACAGGAGTTTGACAATCAGCCCCAGCATTTT	CASSGQEFDNQPQHF
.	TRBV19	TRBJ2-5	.	TGTGCCAGTAAGAGGACGGCAGGGCAAGAGACCCAGTACTTC	CASKRTAGQETQYF
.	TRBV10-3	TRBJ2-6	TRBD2	TGTGCCATCAGTGACCCGACTAGCGGGGGTGCTGGGGCCAACGTCCTGACTTTC	CAISDPTSGGAGANVLTF
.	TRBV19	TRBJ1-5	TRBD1	TGTGCCAGTAGTCTCTCGGGACAGCGCAATCAGCCCCAGCATTTT	CASSLSGQRNQPQHF
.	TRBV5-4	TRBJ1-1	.	TGTGCCAGCAGCTTGGGAGACGACAGGGAAGCTTTCTTT	CASSLGDDREAFF
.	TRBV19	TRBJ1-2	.	TGTGCCAGTAGTATGGGTAGAGGAGGACGCCACTATGGCTACACCTTC	CASSMGRGGRHYGYTF
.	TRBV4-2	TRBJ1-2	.	TGTGCCAGCAGCCTAGGACAGTCCGTGGATGGCTACACCTTC	CASSLGQSVDGYTF
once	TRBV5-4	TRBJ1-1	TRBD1	TGTGCCAGCAGCCCGACTAGACAGGGCCTGAACACTGAAGCTTTCTTT	CASSPTRQGLNTEAFF
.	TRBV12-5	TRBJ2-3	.	TGTGCTAGTGGTTTGGCTAGCACAGATACGCAGTATTTT	CASGLASTDTQYF
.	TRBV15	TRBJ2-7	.	TGTGCCACCAGCAGCCGACGGGGATACTACGAGCAGTACTTC	CATSSRRGYYEQYF
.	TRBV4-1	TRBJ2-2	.	TGCGCCAGCAGCCAAGTCGGCAGGGGGGACACCGGGGAGCTGTTTTTT	CASSQVGRGDTGELFF
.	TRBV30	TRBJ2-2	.	TGTGCCCGGGACGGGGGTGGCACCGGGGAGCTGTTTTTT	CARDGGGTGELFF
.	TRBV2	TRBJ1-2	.	TGTGCCAGCAGTGAAGCGGGACACCTCAACTATGGCTACACCTTC	CASSEAGHLNYGYTF
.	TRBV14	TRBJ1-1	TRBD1	TGTGCCAGCAGCCAGGACAGGGACAGGCGGGAAGCTTTCTTT	CASSQDRDRREAFF
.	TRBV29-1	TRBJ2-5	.	TGCAGCGTTGGACTAGTCCAAGAGACCCAGTACTTC	CSVGLVQETQYF
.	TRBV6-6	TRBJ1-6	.	TGTGCCAGCAGTTACGGGCCCTCCTATAATTCACCCCTCCACTTT	CASSYGPSYNSPLHF
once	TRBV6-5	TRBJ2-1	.	TGTGCCAGCAGTTACGGACAATTCAATGAGCAGTTCTTC	CASSYGQFNEQFF
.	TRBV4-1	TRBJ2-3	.	TGCGCCAGCAGCCAAGATGTCGCCTTTCGTGGGGGGGATACGCAGTATTTT	CASSQDVAFRGGDTQYF
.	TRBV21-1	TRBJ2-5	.	TGTGCCAGCAGCAATAAGGATGGTAGCGGGGGGGATGGAGAGACCCAGTACTTC	CASSNKDGSGGDGETQYF
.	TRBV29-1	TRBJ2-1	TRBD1	TGCAGCGTTGGGACAGGGGGGAATGAGCAGTTCTTC	CSVGTGGNEQFF
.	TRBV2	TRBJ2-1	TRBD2	TGTGCCAGCAGTGCCCCCCTAGCGGGGGCCTACAATGAGCAGTTCTTC	CASSAPLAGAYNEQFF
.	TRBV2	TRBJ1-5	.	TGTGCCAGCGGACTGATTCTGGGGGGGCATCAGCCCCAGCATTTT	CASGLILGGHQPQHF
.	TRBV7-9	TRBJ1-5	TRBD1	TGTGCCAGCAGCCTAGATGACAGGGGGGGATTGGGCAATCAGCCCCAGCATTTT	CASSLDDRGGLGNQPQHF
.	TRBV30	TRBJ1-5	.	TGTGCCTGGAGTCCCCGACAGGCGACGAATCAGCCCCAGCATTTT	CAWSPRQATNQPQHF
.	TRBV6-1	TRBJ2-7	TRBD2	TGTGCCATGAGCCCCGCTAGCGGGGGATACGAGCAGTACTTC	CAMSPASGGYEQYF
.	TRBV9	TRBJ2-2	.	TGTGCCAGCAGCGGCAGGGTGAACACCGGGGAGCTGTTTTTT	CASSGRVNTGELFF
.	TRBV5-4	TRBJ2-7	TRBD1	TGTGCCAGCAGCCTAGGACAGGGAAAGTACGAGCAGTACTTC	CASSLGQGKYEQYF
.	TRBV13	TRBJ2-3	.	TGTGCCAGCAGCAAAGGGGCGGGGGCAGTAGATACGCAGTATTTT	CASSKGAGAVDTQYF
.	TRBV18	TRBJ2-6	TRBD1	TGTGCCAGCTCACCTGCCACACCGGGACAGGGGGCTGGGGCCAACGTCCTGACTTTC	CASSPATPGQGAGANVLTF
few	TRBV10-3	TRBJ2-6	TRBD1	TGTGCCATCAGTGAGTCTGGTAGGGGGCGGGCTGGGGCCAACGTCCTGACTTTC	CAISESGRGRAGANVLTF
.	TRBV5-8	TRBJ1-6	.	TGTGCCAGCAGCTATGCCGAGGGAGGGTATAATTCACCCCTCCACTTT	CASSYAEGGYNSPLHF
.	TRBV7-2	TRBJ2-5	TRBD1	TGTGCCAGCAGCCAGGACAGGTCGCAGACCCAGTACTTC	CASSQDRSQTQYF
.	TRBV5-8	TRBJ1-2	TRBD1	TGTGCCAGCAGCCCGGGGGACAGGACCCACTATGGCTACACCTTC	CASSPGDRTHYGYTF
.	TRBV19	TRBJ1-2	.	TGTGCCAGTAGTATACAGGGAGGGGCTAACTATGGCTACACCTTC	CASSIQGGANYGYTF